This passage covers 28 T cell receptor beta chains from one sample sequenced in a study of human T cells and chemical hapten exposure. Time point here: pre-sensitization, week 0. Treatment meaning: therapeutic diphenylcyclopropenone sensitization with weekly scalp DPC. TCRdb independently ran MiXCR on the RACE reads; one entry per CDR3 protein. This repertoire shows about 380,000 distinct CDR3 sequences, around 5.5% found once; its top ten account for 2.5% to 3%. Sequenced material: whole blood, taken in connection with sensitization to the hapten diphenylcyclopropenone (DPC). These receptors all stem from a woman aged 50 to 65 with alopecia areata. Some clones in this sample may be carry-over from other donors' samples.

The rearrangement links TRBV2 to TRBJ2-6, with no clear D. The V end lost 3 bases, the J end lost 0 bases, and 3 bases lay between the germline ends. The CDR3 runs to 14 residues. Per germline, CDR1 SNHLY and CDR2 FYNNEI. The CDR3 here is CASSDISGANVLTF. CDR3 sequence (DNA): TGTGCCAGCAGTGACATCTCTGGGGCCAACGTCCTGACTTTC.

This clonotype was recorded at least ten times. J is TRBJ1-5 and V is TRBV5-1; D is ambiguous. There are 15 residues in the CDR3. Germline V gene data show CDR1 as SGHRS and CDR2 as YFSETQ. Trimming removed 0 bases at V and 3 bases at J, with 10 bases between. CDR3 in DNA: TGCGCCAGCAGCTTGGATACCCCTGCCAATCAGCCCCAGCATTTT. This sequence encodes CASSLDTPANQPQHF. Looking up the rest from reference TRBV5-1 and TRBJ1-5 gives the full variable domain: KAGVTQTPRYLIKTRGQQVTLSCSPISGHRSVSWYQQTPGQGLQFLFEYFSETQRNKGNFPGRFSGRQFSNSRSEMNVSTLELGDSALYLCASSLDTPANQPQHFGDGTRLSIL.

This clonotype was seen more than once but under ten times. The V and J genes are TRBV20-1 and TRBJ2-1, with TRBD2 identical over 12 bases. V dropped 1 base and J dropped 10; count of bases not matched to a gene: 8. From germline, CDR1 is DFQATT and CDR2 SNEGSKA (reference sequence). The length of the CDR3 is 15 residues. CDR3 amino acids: CSARAPSGGAGEQFF. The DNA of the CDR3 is TGCAGTGCTAGAGCCCCTAGCGGGGGGGCCGGGGAGCAGTTCTTC.

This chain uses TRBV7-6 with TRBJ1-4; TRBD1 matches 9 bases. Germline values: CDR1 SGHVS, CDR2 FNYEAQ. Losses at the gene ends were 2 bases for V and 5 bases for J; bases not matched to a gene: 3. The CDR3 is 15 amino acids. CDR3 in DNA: TGTGCCAGCAGCTTACCCGGGACAGGGAATGAAAAACTGTTTTTT. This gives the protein CASSLPGTGNEKLFF. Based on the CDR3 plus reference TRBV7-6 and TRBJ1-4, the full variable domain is GAGVSQSPRYKVTKRGQDVALRCDPISGHVSLYWYRQALGQGPEFLTYFNYEAQQDKSGLPNDRFSAERPEGSISTLTIQRTEQRDSAMYRCASSLPGTGNEKLFFGSGTQLSVL.

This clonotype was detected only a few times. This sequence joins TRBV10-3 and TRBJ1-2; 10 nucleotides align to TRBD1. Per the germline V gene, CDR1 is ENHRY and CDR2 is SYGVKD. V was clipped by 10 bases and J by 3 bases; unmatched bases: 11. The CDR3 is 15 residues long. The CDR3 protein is CATTPTGTGDYGYTF. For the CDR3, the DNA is TGTGCCACCACCCCAACCGGGACAGGGGACTATGGCTACACCTTC.

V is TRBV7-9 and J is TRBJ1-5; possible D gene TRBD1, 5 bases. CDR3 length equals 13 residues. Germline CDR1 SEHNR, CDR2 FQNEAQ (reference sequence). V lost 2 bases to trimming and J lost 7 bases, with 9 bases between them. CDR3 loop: CASSLRDGQPQHF. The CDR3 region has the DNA TGTGCCAGCAGCTTAAGGGACGGGCAGCCCCAGCATTTT.

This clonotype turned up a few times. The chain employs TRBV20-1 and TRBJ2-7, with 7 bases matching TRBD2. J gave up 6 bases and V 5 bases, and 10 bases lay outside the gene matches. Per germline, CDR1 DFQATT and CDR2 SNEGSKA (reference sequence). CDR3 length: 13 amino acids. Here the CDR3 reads CSASLPGGGEQYF. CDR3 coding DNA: TGCAGTGCTTCCCTCCCGGGGGGAGGCGAGCAGTACTTC.

CDR3 in amino acids: CASSTGQGREQYF. Written as DNA, the CDR3 is TGTGCCAGCAGTACCGGACAGGGACGCGAGCAGTACTTC. The J gene is TRBJ2-7, the V gene TRBV12-3 or TRBV12-4; TRBD1 agrees at 8 bases. With V trimmed by 5 bases and J by 6 bases, 6 bases remained unmatched. This CDR3 contains 13 residues.

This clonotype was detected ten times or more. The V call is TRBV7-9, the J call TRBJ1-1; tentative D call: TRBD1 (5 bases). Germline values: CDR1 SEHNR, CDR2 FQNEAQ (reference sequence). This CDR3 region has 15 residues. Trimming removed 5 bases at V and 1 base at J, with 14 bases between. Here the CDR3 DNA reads TGTGCCAGCAGCCCCCGTGAGGGGAAGAACACTGAAGCTTTCTTT. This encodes CASSPREGKNTEAFF.

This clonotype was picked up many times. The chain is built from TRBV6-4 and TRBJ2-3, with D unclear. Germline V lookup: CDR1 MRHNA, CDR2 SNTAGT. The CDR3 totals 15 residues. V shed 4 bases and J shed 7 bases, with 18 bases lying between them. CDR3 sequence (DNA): TGTGCCAGCAGTGTGGGTAGCTCCTTCGAAAATACGCAGTATTTT. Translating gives CASSVGSSFENTQYF.

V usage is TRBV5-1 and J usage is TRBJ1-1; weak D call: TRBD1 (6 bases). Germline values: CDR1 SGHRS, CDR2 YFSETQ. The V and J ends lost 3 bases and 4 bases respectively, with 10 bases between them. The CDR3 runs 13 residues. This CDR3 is CASSWQGSTEAFF. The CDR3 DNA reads TGCGCCAGCAGCTGGCAGGGGAGCACTGAAGCTTTCTTT.

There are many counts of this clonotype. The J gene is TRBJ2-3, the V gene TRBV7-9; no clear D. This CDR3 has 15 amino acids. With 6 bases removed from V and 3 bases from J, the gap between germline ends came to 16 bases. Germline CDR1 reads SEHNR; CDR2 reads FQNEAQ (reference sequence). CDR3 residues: CASSSWTGWTDTQYF. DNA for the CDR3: TGTGCCAGCAGTAGCTGGACCGGATGGACAGATACGCAGTATTTT.

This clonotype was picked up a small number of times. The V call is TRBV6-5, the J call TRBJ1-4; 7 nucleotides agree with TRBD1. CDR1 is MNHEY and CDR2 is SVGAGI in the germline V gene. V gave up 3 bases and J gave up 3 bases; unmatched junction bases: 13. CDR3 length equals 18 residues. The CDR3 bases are TGTGCCAGCAGTTATTGGCCCCCACAGGGGCGGGCTAATGAAAAACTGTTTTTT. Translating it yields CASSYWPPQGRANEKLFF.

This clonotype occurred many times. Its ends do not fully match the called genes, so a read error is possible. The CDR3 spells CASGDQPDTEAFF. The CDR3 DNA is TGTGCCAGTGGAGACCAACCGGACACCGAAGCTTTCTTT. The chain joins TRBV6-2 or TRBV6-3 to TRBJ1-1; the D gene is possibly TRBD1 (5 bases). CDR3 size: 13 residues. CDR1 is MNHEY and CDR2 is SVGEGT in the germline V gene.

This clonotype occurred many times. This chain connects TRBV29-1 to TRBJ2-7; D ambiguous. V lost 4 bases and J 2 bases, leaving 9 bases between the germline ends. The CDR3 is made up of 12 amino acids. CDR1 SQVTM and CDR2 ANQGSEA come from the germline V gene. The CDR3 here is CSVADGTYEQYF. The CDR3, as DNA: TGCAGCGTTGCGGACGGAACCTACGAGCAGTACTTC.

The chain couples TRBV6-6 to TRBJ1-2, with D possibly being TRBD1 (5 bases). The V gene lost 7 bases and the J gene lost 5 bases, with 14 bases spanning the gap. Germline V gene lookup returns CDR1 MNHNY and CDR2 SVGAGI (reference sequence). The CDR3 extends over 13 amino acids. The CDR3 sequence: CASIEEGRYGYTF. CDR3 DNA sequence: TGTGCCAGCATCGAGGAGGGACGGTATGGCTACACCTTC.

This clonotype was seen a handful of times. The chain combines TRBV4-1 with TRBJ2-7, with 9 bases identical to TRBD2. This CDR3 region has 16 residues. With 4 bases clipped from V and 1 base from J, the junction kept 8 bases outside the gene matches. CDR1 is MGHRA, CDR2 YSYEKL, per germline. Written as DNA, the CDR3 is TGCGCCAGCAGCCCAATAGCTAGCGGGGTGTCCTACGAGCAGTACTTC. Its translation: CASSPIASGVSYEQYF.

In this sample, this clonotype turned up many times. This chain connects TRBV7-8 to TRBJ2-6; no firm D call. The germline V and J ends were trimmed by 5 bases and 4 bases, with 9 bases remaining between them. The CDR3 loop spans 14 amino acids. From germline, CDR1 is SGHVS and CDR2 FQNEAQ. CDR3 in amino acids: CASSPSAGANVLTF. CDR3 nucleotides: TGTGCCAGCAGCCCCTCCGCCGGGGCCAACGTCCTGACTTTC. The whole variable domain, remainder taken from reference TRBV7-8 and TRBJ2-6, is GAGVSQSPRYKVAKRGQDVALRCDPISGHVSLFWYQQALGQGPEFLTYFQNEAQLDKSGLPSDRFFAERPEGSVSTLKIQRTQQEDSAVYLCASSPSAGANVLTFGAGSRLTVL.

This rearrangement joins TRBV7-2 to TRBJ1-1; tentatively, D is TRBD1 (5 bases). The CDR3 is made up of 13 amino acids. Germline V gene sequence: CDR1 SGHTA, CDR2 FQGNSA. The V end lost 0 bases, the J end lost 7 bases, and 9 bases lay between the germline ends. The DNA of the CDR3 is TGTGCCAGCAGCTTAGCCAGGGAGTATGAAGCTTTCTTT. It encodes CASSLAREYEAFF. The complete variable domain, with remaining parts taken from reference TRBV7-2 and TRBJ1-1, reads GAGVSQSPSNKVTEKGKDVELRCDPISGHTALYWYRQSLGQGLEFLIYFQGNSAPDKSGLPSDRFSAERTGGSVSTLTIQRTQQEDSAVYLCASSLAREYEAFFGQGTRLTVV.

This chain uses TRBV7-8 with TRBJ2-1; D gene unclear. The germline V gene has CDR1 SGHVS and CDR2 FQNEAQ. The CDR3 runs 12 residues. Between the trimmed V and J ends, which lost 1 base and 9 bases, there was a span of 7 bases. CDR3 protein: CASSLGRSEQFF. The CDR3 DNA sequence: TGTGCCAGCAGCTTAGGTAGAAGTGAGCAGTTCTTC.

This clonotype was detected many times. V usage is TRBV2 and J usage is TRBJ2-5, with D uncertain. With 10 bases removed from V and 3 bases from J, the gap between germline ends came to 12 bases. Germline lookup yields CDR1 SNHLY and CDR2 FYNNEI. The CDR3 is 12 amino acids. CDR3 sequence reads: CANLIGKETQYF. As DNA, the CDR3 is TGTGCCAACCTAATCGGCAAAGAGACCCAGTACTTC.

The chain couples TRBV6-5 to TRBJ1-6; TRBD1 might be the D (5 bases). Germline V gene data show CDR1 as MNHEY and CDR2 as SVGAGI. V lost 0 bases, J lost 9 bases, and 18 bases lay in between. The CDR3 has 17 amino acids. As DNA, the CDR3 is TGTGCCAGCAGTTACTCGTCGGACTTAAGGGGTCGTTCACCCCTCCACTTT. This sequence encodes CASSYSSDLRGRSPLHF.

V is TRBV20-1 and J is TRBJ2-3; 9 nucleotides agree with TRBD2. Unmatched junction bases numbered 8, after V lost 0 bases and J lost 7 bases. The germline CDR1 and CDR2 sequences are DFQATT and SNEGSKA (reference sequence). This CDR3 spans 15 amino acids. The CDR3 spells CSARDSAGGPNTQYF. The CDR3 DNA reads TGCAGTGCTAGAGATTCGGCGGGGGGGCCAAATACGCAGTATTTT.

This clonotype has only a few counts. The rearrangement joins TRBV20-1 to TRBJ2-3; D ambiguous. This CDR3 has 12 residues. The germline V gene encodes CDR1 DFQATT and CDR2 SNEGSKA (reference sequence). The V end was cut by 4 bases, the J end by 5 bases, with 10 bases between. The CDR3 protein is CSAIVLQDTQYF. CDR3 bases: TGCAGTGCTATCGTTTTACAAGATACGCAGTATTTT.

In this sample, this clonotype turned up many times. The CDR3 sequence: CASGLSEPQHF. CDR3 nucleotide sequence: TGTGCTAGTGGTTTGAGTGAGCCCCAGCATTTT. The V call is TRBV12-5, the J call TRBJ1-5; D is unresolved. Trimming pared 2 bases from V and 8 bases from J, leaving 4 bases between. This CDR3 has 11 amino acids. Germline V lookup: CDR1 LGHNT, CDR2 FRNRAP.

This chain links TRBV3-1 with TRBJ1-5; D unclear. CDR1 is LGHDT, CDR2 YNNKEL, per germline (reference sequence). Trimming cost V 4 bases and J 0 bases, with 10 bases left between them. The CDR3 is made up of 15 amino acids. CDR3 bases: TGTGCCAGCAGCCCCGTATACAATAGCAATCAGCCCCAGCATTTT. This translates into CASSPVYNSNQPQHF. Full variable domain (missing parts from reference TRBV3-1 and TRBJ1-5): DTAVSQTPKYLVTQMGNDKSIKCEQNLGHDTMYWYKQDSKKFLKIMFSYNNKELIINETVPNRFSPKSPDKAHLNLHINSLELGDSAVYFCASSPVYNSNQPQHFGDGTRLSIL.

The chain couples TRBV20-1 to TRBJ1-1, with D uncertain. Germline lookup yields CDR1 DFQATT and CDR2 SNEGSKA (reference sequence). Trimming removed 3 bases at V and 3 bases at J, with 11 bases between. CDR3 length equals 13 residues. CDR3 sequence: CSARPPADTEAFF. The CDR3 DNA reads TGCAGTGCTAGGCCCCCGGCGGACACTGAAGCTTTCTTT.

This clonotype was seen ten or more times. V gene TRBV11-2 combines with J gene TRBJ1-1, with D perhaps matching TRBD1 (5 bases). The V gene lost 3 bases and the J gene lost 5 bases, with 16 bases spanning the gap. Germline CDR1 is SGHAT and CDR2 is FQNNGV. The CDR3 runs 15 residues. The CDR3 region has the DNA TGTGCCAGCAGCTTTTCGACAGAGAAAAGGACTGAAGCTTTCTTT. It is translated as CASSFSTEKRTEAFF.